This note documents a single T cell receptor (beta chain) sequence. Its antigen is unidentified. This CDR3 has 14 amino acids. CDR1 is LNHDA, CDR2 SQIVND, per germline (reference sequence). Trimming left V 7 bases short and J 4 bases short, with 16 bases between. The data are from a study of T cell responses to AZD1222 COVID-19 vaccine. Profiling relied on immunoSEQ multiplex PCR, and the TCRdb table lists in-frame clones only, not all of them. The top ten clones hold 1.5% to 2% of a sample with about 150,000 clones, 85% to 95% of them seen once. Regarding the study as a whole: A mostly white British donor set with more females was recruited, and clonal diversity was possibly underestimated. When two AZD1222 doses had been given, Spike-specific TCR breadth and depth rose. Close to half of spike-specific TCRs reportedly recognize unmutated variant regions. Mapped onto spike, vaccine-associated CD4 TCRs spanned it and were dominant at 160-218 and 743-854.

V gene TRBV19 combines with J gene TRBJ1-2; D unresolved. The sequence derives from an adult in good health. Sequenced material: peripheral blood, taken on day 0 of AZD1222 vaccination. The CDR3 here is CASTRSLPLYGYTF. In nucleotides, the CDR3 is TGTGCCAGTACCCGGAGTCTTCCCCTCTATGGCTACACCTTC. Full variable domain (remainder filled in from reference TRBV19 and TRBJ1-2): DGGITQSPKYLFRKEGQNVTLSCEQNLNHDAMYWYRQDPGQGLRLIYYSQIVNDFQKGDIAEGYSVSREKKESFPLTVTSAQKNPTAFYLCASTRSLPLYGYTFGSGTRLTVV.